Shown below are 11 T cell receptor beta chains from a single sample sequenced in a study of radiotherapy plus CTLA-4 blockade in lung cancer. The method was immunoSEQ multiplex PCR; TCRdb's version includes in-frame clones alone and lacks a portion of them. The table shows more than 95,000 clones, with 65% to 85% occurring only once. The source was peripheral blood, collected from a patient treated with radiotherapy plus ipilimumab. Receptors originate from a human donor with non-small cell lung cancer who had a partial response to radiotherapy plus ipilimumab. Some clones in this sample may be carry-over from other donors' samples.

This clone was counted a few times. The chain has TRBV7-9 and TRBJ1-4; weak D call: TRBD1 (5 bases). The CDR3 is 14 amino acids. Germline V gene lookup returns CDR1 SEHNR and CDR2 FQNEAQ (reference sequence). Trimming pared 2 bases from V and 13 bases from J, leaving 17 bases between. This CDR3 is CASSLMTAVGGLFF. As DNA, the CDR3 is TGTGCCAGCAGCTTAATGACAGCCGTTGGTGGACTGTTTTTT.

The CDR3 DNA reads TGTGCCAGCAGCCAGACTAGCGGGAGCACAGATACGCAGTATTTT. Residues: CASSQTSGSTDTQYF. This chain connects TRBV4-2 to TRBJ2-3; 10 positions match TRBD2. V shed 3 bases and J 0 bases; nucleotides not matched to a gene: 0. CDR3 length: 15 residues. The V gene's germline CDR1 is LGHNA and CDR2 YNFKEQ.

This chain links TRBV29-1 with TRBJ2-1; 14 bases map to TRBD2. The CDR3 consists of 15 residues. J gave up 14 bases and V 7 bases, and 16 bases lay outside the gene matches. Per germline, CDR1 SQVTM and CDR2 ANQGSEA. CDR3 region: CSAVGTSGRIAEEFF. The DNA of the CDR3 is TGCAGCGCCGTTGGGACTAGCGGGAGAATAGCGGAGGAGTTCTTC.

This clone was counted a few times. The CDR3 DNA follows: TGTGCCAGCAGCGTAGGGGGTAGCGGGAAAGGCGAGCAGTACTTC. This sequence encodes CASSVGGSGKGEQYF. This sequence joins TRBV9 and TRBJ2-7, with 8 bases identical to TRBD2. This CDR3 has 15 amino acids. V shed 0 bases and J 6 bases; nucleotides not matched to a gene: 8. Germline CDR1 SGDLS, CDR2 YYNGEE.

This clone was counted only a few times. The chain recombines TRBV7-8 with TRBJ2-5, with 9 bases lining up with TRBD1. Per germline, CDR1 SGHVS and CDR2 FQNEAQ. This CDR3 is 15 amino acids long. Trimming cost V 6 bases and J 4 bases; bases outside gene matches: 9. DNA for the CDR3: TGTGCCAGCAGACTGGGGGGACAGGGACGAGAGACCCAGTACTTC. Residues: CASRLGGQGRETQYF.

This clone was picked up a small number of times. The CDR3 is CSTGDYGYTF. Written as DNA, the CDR3 is TGCAGCACGGGGGACTATGGCTACACCTTC. The chain is built from TRBV29-1 and TRBJ1-2, with D perhaps TRBD1 (5 bases). CDR3 length: 10 residues. From germline, CDR1 is SQVTM and CDR2 ANQGSEA. V was trimmed by 8 bases and J by 3 bases, leaving 7 bases between them.

The chain employs TRBV9 and TRBJ1-1; TRBD1 is a possible D gene (6 bases). Germline V gene sequence: CDR1 SGDLS, CDR2 YYNGEE. V lost 3 bases, J lost 6 bases, and 21 bases lay in between. The CDR3 runs 16 residues. This CDR3 reads CASSEAPQGKMAEAFF. The DNA for the CDR3 is TGTGCCAGCAGCGAAGCCCCCCAGGGGAAGATGGCTGAAGCTTTCTTT. The whole variable domain, remainder taken from reference TRBV9 and TRBJ1-1, is DSGVTQTPKHLITATGQRVTLRCSPRSGDLSVYWYQQSLDQGLQFLIQYYNGEERAKGNILERFSAQQFPDLHSELNLSSLELGDSALYFCASSEAPQGKMAEAFFGQGTRLTVV.

The chain links TRBV13 to TRBJ2-7; 7 bases map to TRBD1. The CDR3 has 14 amino acids. With V trimmed by 5 bases and J by 2 bases, 6 bases remained unmatched. Germline values: CDR1 PRHDT, CDR2 FYEKMQ (reference sequence). The chain's CDR3 is CASSIRQGPYEQYF. CDR3 in DNA: TGTGCCAGCAGCATTCGACAGGGCCCCTACGAGCAGTACTTC. Using reference TRBV13 and TRBJ2-7 for the parts outside the CDR3, the full variable domain is AAGVIQSPRHLIKEKRETATLKCYPIPRHDTVYWYQQGPGQDPQFLISFYEKMQSDKGSIPDRFSAQQFSDYHSELNMSSLELGDSALYFCASSIRQGPYEQYFGPGTRLTVT.

V usage is TRBV6-6 and J usage is TRBJ2-1; 7 bases match TRBD2. V was pared by 5 bases and J by 1 base, with 2 bases of the junction left unmatched. Germline lookup yields CDR1 MNHNY and CDR2 SVGAGI (reference sequence). This CDR3 contains 14 residues. The CDR3 loop is CASSIAGSYNEQFF. The CDR3 DNA reads as TGTGCCAGCAGTATAGCGGGTTCCTACAATGAGCAGTTCTTC.

The rearrangement links TRBV4-1 to TRBJ1-2, with unresolved D. The V gene lost 0 bases and the J gene lost 8 bases, with 10 bases spanning the gap. The V gene's germline CDR1 is MGHRA and CDR2 YSYEKL. The CDR3 totals 13 residues. CDR3 amino acids: CASSQDRSTGYTF. CDR3 DNA sequence: TGCGCCAGCAGCCAAGATAGATCTACCGGCTACACCTTC.

The CDR3 DNA is TGTGCCAGCAGTTTGACAGGGGGGGATGAGCAGTTCTTC. It is translated as CASSLTGGDEQFF. The chain employs TRBV6-1 and TRBJ2-1; 9 nucleotides line up with TRBD1. The V gene's germline CDR1 is MNHNS and CDR2 SASEGT. CDR3 length: 13 residues. J was trimmed by 8 bases and V by 5 bases; bases with no gene match: 4.